These T cell receptor beta chains were read from a single sample in a study of cytomegalovirus exposure and HLA in healthy donors. The method was immunoSEQ multiplex PCR; TCRdb's version includes in-frame clones alone and lacks a portion of them. Of 150,000 to 170,000 clones listed, 86% were seen once; the top ten hold around 2.1%. Sequenced: PBMCs. The receptors were gathered from a human donor in good health. CDR3s include the opening cysteine and the closing phenylalanine or tryptophan. D genes are given only for firm matches. Some rows have no size entry. The others give once, few or many, or a class for an expanded clone.

d_call,clone_size,v_call,j_call,cdr3_aa,cdr3_nt
TRBD1,.,TRBV11-2,TRBJ1-5,CASSLDSGTGNQPQHF,TGTGCCAGCAGCTTAGATTCCGGGACAGGGAATCAGCCCCAGCATTTT
.,.,TRBV5-6,TRBJ1-5,CASSLFNREGQPQHF,TGTGCCAGCAGCTTGTTTAACAGGGAGGGTCAGCCCCAGCATTTT
TRBD1,once,TRBV23-1,TRBJ1-2,CASSQGGQGNYGYTF,TGCGCCAGCAGTCAAGGGGGACAGGGAAACTATGGCTACACCTTC
.,.,TRBV5-1,TRBJ2-1,CASSFRGESYNEQFF,TGCGCCAGCAGCTTCCGGGGAGAATCCTACAATGAGCAGTTCTTC
.,.,TRBV27,TRBJ2-7,CASSYQGYEQYF,TGTGCCAGCAGTTACCAGGGTTACGAGCAGTACTTC
.,once,TRBV28,TRBJ1-2,CASSLGLRGYGYTF,TGTGCCAGCAGTTTGGGGTTAAGGGGCTATGGCTACACCTTC
TRBD1,few,TRBV5-4,TRBJ1-1,CASSPVQGLNTEAFF,TGTGCCAGCAGCCCCGTACAGGGGTTGAACACTGAAGCTTTCTTT
.,.,TRBV6-4,TRBJ2-1,CASSVSRSYNEQFF,TGTGCCAGCAGTGTTTCGCGCTCCTACAATGAGCAGTTCTTC
.,.,TRBV2,TRBJ2-5,CASQPSGPQETQYF,TGTGCCAGCCAACCCTCGGGTCCACAAGAGACCCAGTACTTC
.,.,TRBV2,TRBJ1-1,CASRSPRENTEAFF,TGTGCCAGCAGGTCCCCGCGGGAAAACACTGAAGCTTTCTTT
TRBD1,.,TRBV19,TRBJ1-2,CASSPGQVRSGYTF,TGTGCCAGTAGCCCGGGACAGGTCCGTTCTGGCTACACCTTC
.,.,TRBV5-4,TRBJ2-3,CASSFRAPSTDTQYF,TGTGCCAGCAGCTTCAGGGCCCCTAGCACAGATACGCAGTATTTT
.,.,TRBV5-4,TRBJ1-4,CASSLGSEKLFF,TGTGCCAGCAGCCTCGGGAGTGAAAAACTGTTTTTT
.,.,TRBV5-1,TRBJ2-7,CASSPTLTGYPHEQYF,TGCGCCAGCAGCCCAACCCTGACAGGTTATCCCCACGAGCAGTACTTC
TRBD1,.,TRBV6-5,TRBJ2-7,CASSHEQGAGNEQYF,TGTGCCAGCAGTCACGAACAGGGGGCTGGAAACGAGCAGTACTTC
.,.,TRBV11-2,TRBJ1-1,CASSLGAGSEAFF,TGTGCCAGCAGCTTGGGGGCAGGTTCTGAAGCTTTCTTT
.,.,TRBV16,TRBJ1-6,CASSQYAYRNSPLHF,TGTGCCAGCAGCCAATATGCTTACAGAAATTCACCCCTCCACTTT
.,few,TRBV6-5,TRBJ2-7,CASSNPTSREQYF,TGTGCCAGCAGTAACCCAACTTCCCGGGAGCAGTACTTC
.,.,TRBV19,TRBJ1-2,CASKGYDYGYTF,TGTGCCAGTAAGGGGTATGACTATGGCTACACCTTC
TRBD1,.,TRBV5-8,TRBJ2-4,CASSTGTGGFRNIQYF,TGTGCCAGCAGCACCGGGACAGGGGGATTTAGAAACATTCAGTACTTC
.,once,TRBV18,TRBJ1-4,CASSPPRGRKEKLFF,TGTGCCAGCTCACCACCGAGAGGGCGGAAAGAAAAACTGTTTTTT
TRBD2,once,TRBV6-6,TRBJ2-7,CASSPGTSGSYEQYF,TGTGCCAGCAGTCCAGGGACTAGCGGGAGTTACGAGCAGTACTTC
TRBD1,.,TRBV11-2,TRBJ2-7,CASSLSGQTFYEQYF,TGTGCCAGCAGCTTATCGGGACAGACTTTCTACGAGCAGTACTTC
TRBD1,.,TRBV2,TRBJ1-1,CASRKSVTGLTAFF,TGTGCCAGCAGGAAGTCAGTGACAGGGCTCACGGCTTTCTTT
.,.,TRBV4-3,TRBJ2-2,CASSQDGGQNTGELFF,TGCGCCAGCAGCCAAGACGGCGGACAGAACACCGGGGAGCTGTTTTTT
.,.,TRBV7-9,TRBJ1-2,CASSFGATGYGYTF,TGTGCCAGCAGCTTTGGTGCCACCGGTTATGGCTACACCTTC
.,.,TRBV5-1,TRBJ2-3,CASSYGPGLDTDTQYF,TGCGCCAGCAGCTACGGACCGGGACTTGATACAGATACGCAGTATTTT
TRBD1,.,TRBV30,TRBJ1-5,CAWSGYVGTGAQPQHF,TGTGCCTGGAGTGGCTATGTTGGAACAGGGGCGCAGCCCCAGCATTTT
.,.,TRBV4-1,TRBJ1-2,CASSQVRQALGYGYTF,TGCGCCAGCAGCCAAGTGCGACAGGCCCTTGGGTATGGCTACACCTTC
.,.,TRBV28,TRBJ1-1,CASSLSFSTEAFF,TGTGCCAGCAGTCTGTCCTTTTCGACTGAAGCTTTCTTT
.,.,TRBV6-1,TRBJ1-5,CASRIQVPSNQPQHF,TGTGCCAGCAGGATACAGGTCCCGAGCAATCAGCCCCAGCATTTT
.,.,TRBV7-6,TRBJ2-7,CASSRTWDSYEQYF,TGTGCCAGCAGCCGGACATGGGATTCCTACGAGCAGTACTTC
TRBD1,.,TRBV27,TRBJ1-1,CASRPGQGASRAFF,TGTGCCAGCCGCCCGGGACAGGGGGCTTCTCGAGCTTTCTTT
TRBD1,.,TRBV7-2,TRBJ2-7,CASSLGQGLYEQYF,TGTGCCAGCAGCTTGGGACAGGGCCTCTACGAGCAGTACTTC
.,.,TRBV20-1,TRBJ1-1,CSAYMNTEAFF,TGCAGTGCTTACATGAACACTGAAGCTTTCTTT
TRBD1,.,TRBV7-9,TRBJ2-7,CASSNRDRGHYEQYF,TGTGCCAGCAGCAATAGGGACAGGGGGCACTACGAGCAGTACTTC
TRBD2,once,TRBV11-2,TRBJ2-1,CASSSRGGARASYNEQFF,TGTGCCAGCAGCTCTCGGGGGGGGGCGCGTGCCTCCTACAATGAGCAGTTCTTC
.,once,TRBV6-6,TRBJ2-7,CASSARGPSYEQYF,TGTGCCAGCTCGGCTAGGGGCCCTTCCTACGAGCAGTACTTC
TRBD1,few,TRBV5-1,TRBJ1-2,CASSLTGGSLYGYTF,TGCGCCAGCAGCTTAACAGGGGGTTCCCTCTATGGCTACACCTTC
TRBD2,.,TRBV27,TRBJ2-5,CASSSASGGDYETQYF,TGTGCCAGCAGTTCCGCTAGCGGGGGGGACTATGAGACCCAGTACTTC
.,once,TRBV27,TRBJ1-1,CASSLSTGGAEGTEAFF,TGTGCCAGCAGTTTATCAACCGGGGGGGCTGAGGGCACTGAAGCTTTCTTT
.,.,TRBV29-1,TRBJ2-4,CSVKPQGGPGSGQYF,TGCAGCGTTAAGCCGCAGGGGGGCCCCGGGAGTGGTCAGTACTTC
.,.,TRBV2,TRBJ1-5,CASSPPRAGGQPQHF,TGTGCCAGCAGTCCCCCCAGGGCGGGAGGGCAGCCCCAGCATTTT
TRBD1,once,TRBV28,TRBJ2-3,CASRNTGTGFDTQYF,TGTGCCAGCAGAAATACCGGGACAGGGTTCGATACGCAGTATTTT
.,.,TRBV6-1,TRBJ2-1,CASSDTGGGEQFF,TGTGCCAGCAGTGATACCGGAGGAGGTGAGCAGTTCTTC
TRBD1,.,TRBV4-3,TRBJ1-1,CASSLGTGGGNTEAFF,TGCGCCAGCAGCCTGGGGACAGGGGGCGGGAACACTGAAGCTTTCTTT
.,.,TRBV2,TRBJ1-5,CASNRRDNQPQHF,TGTGCCAGCAATAGACGGGACAATCAGCCCCAGCATTTT
.,.,TRBV5-4,TRBJ2-7,CASSYIRHEQYF,TGTGCCAGCAGCTACATTCGCCACGAGCAGTACTTC
.,once,TRBV6-1,TRBJ1-2,CASSVVLTDTGYTF,TGTGCCAGCAGTGTGGTATTGACAGATACTGGCTACACCTTC
.,.,TRBV10-3,TRBJ2-3,CAISERGTTDTQYF,TGTGCCATCAGTGAACGGGGGACCACAGATACGCAGTATTTT
.,.,TRBV16,TRBJ1-1,CASSEDRNTEAFF,TGTGCCAGCAGCGAGGACAGGAACACTGAAGCTTTCTTT
.,.,TRBV9,TRBJ2-3,CASSALPTDNAASTDTQYF,TGTGCCAGCAGCGCCTTACCGACAGACAATGCGGCTAGCACAGATACGCAGTATTTT
TRBD1,.,TRBV18,TRBJ1-1,CASSKGQGGTEAFF,TGTGCCAGCTCAAAGGGACAGGGAGGCACTGAAGCTTTCTTT
TRBD1,.,TRBV19,TRBJ2-6,CASSFRTGRSGANVLTF,TGTGCCAGTAGTTTTCGGACAGGGAGGTCTGGGGCCAACGTCCTGACTTTC
TRBD2,.,TRBV27,TRBJ2-1,CASRARLGTSGSSYNEQFF,TGTGCCAGCAGGGCAAGACTTGGGACTAGCGGGTCCTCCTACAATGAGCAGTTCTTC